What follows are 26 T cell receptor beta chains derived from one specimen sequenced in a study of metastatic and nonmetastatic thyroid tumors. TCRdb re-called the PCR reads through MiXCR. The sample gives some 19,000 clones, around a sixth of which show up once; 35% to 45% is in the top ten. No patient received treatment before thyroid surgery. The source material was blood. These receptors were taken from a female donor with papillary thyroid cancer or a benign thyroid nodule (not recorded which). Some clones in this sample may be carry-over from other donors' samples.

This clone has a count of ten or more. The chain employs TRBV20-1 and TRBJ2-7, with 12 nucleotides matching TRBD2. The germline V gene encodes CDR1 DFQATT and CDR2 SNEGSKA (reference sequence). The length of the CDR3 is 14 residues. V dropped 0 bases and J dropped 6; count of bases not matched to a gene: 3. DNA for the CDR3: TGCAGTGCTAGAGAGACTAGCGGGAGACTCGAGCAGTACTTC. The encoded protein is CSARETSGRLEQYF.

Many counts were recorded for this clone. This chain links TRBV6-1 with TRBJ2-7; a possible D gene is TRBD1 (6 bases). The germline CDR1 and CDR2 sequences are MNHNS and SASEGT. The CDR3 runs 14 residues. Trimming removed 6 bases at V and 3 bases at J, with 15 bases between. CDR3 DNA: TGTGCCAGCAGGAGGACAGTTCCGGACTACGAGCAGTACTTC. Translated, it gives CASRRTVPDYEQYF.

There are many counts of this clone. The V call is TRBV7-3, the J call TRBJ2-2; D is ambiguous. The CDR3 is 14 residues long. Trimming removed 3 bases from V and 1 base from J, with 6 bases in between. Germline assignment: CDR1 SGHTA and CDR2 FQGTGA. CDR3 protein: CASSFNLNTGELFF. Written as DNA, the CDR3 is TGTGCCAGCAGCTTCAACCTGAACACCGGGGAGCTGTTTTTT.

This clone was recorded many times. V is TRBV25-1 and J is TRBJ2-5, with D perhaps given as TRBD1 or TRBD2 (5 bases each). Trimming took 1 base from V and 2 from J, leaving 14 bases between them. Germline V CDR1 and CDR2: MGHDK, SYGVNS. The CDR3 contains 16 residues. For the CDR3, the DNA is TGTGCCAGCAGTGAATCAGGGACCTTCCCTCAAGAGACCCAGTACTTC. Its translation is CASSESGTFPQETQYF.

This clone has a count of ten or more. The V call is TRBV30, the J call TRBJ2-5; D is unresolved. Looked up from germline, CDR1 is GTSNPN and CDR2 is SVGIG (reference sequence). Trimming cost V 0 bases and J 5 bases, with 13 bases left between them. The CDR3 has 14 amino acids. The CDR3 protein is CAWSVRVSRETQYF. The CDR3, as DNA: TGTGCCTGGAGTGTAAGAGTTAGCAGGGAGACCCAGTACTTC.

This clone was seen a few times. The V call is TRBV12-3 or TRBV12-4, the J call TRBJ1-2; D call uncertain. V was clipped by 5 bases and J by 6 bases, with 13 bases between them. This CDR3 comprises 13 residues. The CDR3 nucleotides are TGTGCCAGCAGTATTGATCTGGGAGATGGCTACACCTTC. Amino acid sequence: CASSIDLGDGYTF.

This clone was counted ten times or more. The CDR3 protein is CASSQASGRDSPLHF. Written as DNA, the CDR3 is TGTGCCAGCAGCCAAGCTTCGGGGAGAGATTCACCCCTCCACTTT. The genes are TRBV3-1 and TRBJ1-6; D gene unclear. Germline loops: CDR1 LGHDT, CDR2 YNNKEL (reference sequence). Trimming removed 1 base at V and 8 bases at J, with 12 bases between. This CDR3 is built from 15 residues.

This clone was detected many times. V usage is TRBV20-1 and J usage is TRBJ1-4, with TRBD1 identical over 7 bases. The germline CDR1 and CDR2 sequences are DFQATT and SNEGSKA (reference sequence). The V and J ends lost 6 bases and 8 bases, in that order; junction bases with no gene match: 12. This CDR3 contains 14 residues. The CDR3 here is CSAVQGLLEEKLFF. DNA of the CDR3: TGCAGTGCAGTACAGGGGCTACTGGAGGAAAAACTGTTTTTT.

This clone was recorded many times. The genes are TRBV5-1 and TRBJ2-5, with a possible D match to TRBD1 (6 bases). Trimming stripped 4 bases from V and 1 base from J, with 11 bases between. Germline CDR1 reads SGHRS; CDR2 reads YFSETQ. The CDR3 loop spans 14 amino acids. The DNA of the CDR3 is TGCGCCAGCAGCAAAGGACAGTCCCAAGAGACCCAGTACTTC. Protein product: CASSKGQSQETQYF.

This clone appeared many times. The chain is built from TRBV28 and TRBJ1-3; the match to TRBD1 covers 8 bases. CDR1 MDHEN and CDR2 SYDVKM come from the germline V gene. The CDR3 extends over 15 amino acids. After removal of 4 bases from V and 2 bases from J, the junction contained 4 bases not matched to a gene. In nucleotides, the CDR3 is TGTGCCAGCAGTTGGGCAGGGGGCACTGGAAACACCATATATTTT. Translation: CASSWAGGTGNTIYF.

This clone appeared many times. The chain links TRBV4-1 to TRBJ1-4, with unresolved D. The CDR3 spans 13 residues. Trimming cost V 1 base and J 10 bases, with 10 bases left between them. The germline V gene encodes CDR1 MGHRA and CDR2 YSYEKL. Here the CDR3 reads CASSQVIRGKLFF. DNA for the CDR3: TGCGCCAGCAGCCAAGTAATCCGAGGAAAACTGTTTTTT.

This clone has a count of ten or more. The J gene is TRBJ2-1, the V gene TRBV11-1; TRBD1 or TRBD2 may be the D gene (6 bases each). Germline lookup yields CDR1 SGHAT and CDR2 FQDESV (reference sequence). The CDR3 is made up of 18 amino acids. V was trimmed by 5 bases and J by 8 bases, leaving 28 bases between them. The CDR3 DNA reads as TGTGCCAGCAGCCCCCTACGTACAATAGGGGGGTCGTTGGATGAGCAGTTCTTC. Amino acids: CASSPLRTIGGSLDEQFF.

Many counts were recorded for this clone. The genes are TRBV7-2 and TRBJ2-1; D is unresolved. This CDR3 region has 15 residues. V lost 6 bases and J 0 bases, leaving 12 bases between the germline ends. Germline V gene data show CDR1 as SGHTA and CDR2 as FQGNSA. The CDR3 spells CASRGGSSSYNEQFF. CDR3 coding DNA: TGTGCCAGCAGAGGCGGATCGAGCTCCTACAATGAGCAGTTCTTC.

This clone has at least ten counts. The V call is TRBV19, the J call TRBJ1-2; the D gene is possibly TRBD1 (5 bases). CDR3 size: 14 residues. Looked up from germline, CDR1 is LNHDA and CDR2 is SQIVND (reference sequence). V shed 4 bases and J shed 0 bases, with 9 bases lying between them. The CDR3 DNA sequence: TGTGCCAGTAGTAGACAGAGAGCTAACTATGGCTACACCTTC. Translating gives CASSRQRANYGYTF.

The table lists this clone with many counts. The chain has TRBV4-3 and TRBJ2-1, with TRBD2 as a possible D gene (5 bases). The V gene lost 2 bases and the J gene lost 3 bases, with 8 bases spanning the gap. The CDR3 covers 14 residues. Germline V gene sequence: CDR1 LGHNA, CDR2 YSLEER. The CDR3 reads CASSQTAGYNEQFF. In DNA form, the CDR3 reads TGCGCCAGCAGCCAAACGGCGGGCTACAATGAGCAGTTCTTC.

This clone was found many times. The V and J genes are TRBV4-2 and TRBJ2-5; weak D call: TRBD2 (5 bases). Looked up from germline, CDR1 is LGHNA and CDR2 is YNFKEQ. The CDR3 has 16 amino acids. Trimming took 1 base from V and 7 from J, leaving 19 bases between them. CDR3 bases: TGTGCCAGCAGCCAAGGCGGGCCTCAGCACCGATCGACCCAGTACTTC. It codes for CASSQGGPQHRSTQYF.

This clone was picked up many times. In DNA form, the CDR3 reads TGTGCCAGCAGCGAGGAGGGCAGGAACACTGAAGCTTTCTTT. Its protein product is CASSEEGRNTEAFF. V usage is TRBV7-9 and J usage is TRBJ1-1; D gene unclear. The germline CDR1 and CDR2 sequences are SEHNR and FQNEAQ (reference sequence). Trimming stripped 5 bases from V and 1 base from J, with 11 bases between. This CDR3 contains 14 residues.

This clone was recorded once. V usage is TRBV28 and J usage is TRBJ2-5; 11 bases match TRBD2. Germline V gives CDR1 MDHEN, CDR2 SYDVKM. J gave up 5 bases and V 6 bases, and 11 bases lay outside the gene matches. The CDR3 has 16 amino acids. The CDR3 spells CASSPIAGGAGETQYF. The CDR3, as DNA: TGTGCCAGCAGCCCAATAGCGGGAGGGGCGGGTGAGACCCAGTACTTC.

This clone qualifies as medium-sized. J is TRBJ1-4 and V is TRBV7-3; tentatively, D is TRBD1 (5 bases). V lost 3 bases, J lost 1 base, and 18 bases lay in between. This CDR3 is 18 amino acids long. Germline CDR1 is SGHTA and CDR2 is FQGTGA. The CDR3 DNA reads as TGTGCCAGCAGCTTTGTACCAGGCAGGGTAAGAACTAATGAAAAACTGTTTTTT. It is translated as CASSFVPGRVRTNEKLFF. The full variable domain, in which reference TRBV7-3 and TRBJ1-4 provide the parts outside the CDR3, is GAGVSQTPSNKVTEKGKYVELRCDPISGHTALYWYRQSLGQGPEFLIYFQGTGAADDSGLPNDRFFAVRPEGSVSTLKIQRTERGDSAVYLCASSFVPGRVRTNEKLFFGSGTQLSVL.

At least ten counts were recorded for this clone. The genes are TRBV19 and TRBJ2-1; 7 bases fit TRBD1. The CDR3 totals 14 residues. Germline lookup yields CDR1 LNHDA and CDR2 SQIVND (reference sequence). The V segment lost 10 bases and the J segment 6 bases; nucleotides outside the gene matches: 12. CDR3 in DNA: TGTGCCACCAGACAGGGCTGGAATAGCAATGAGCAGTTCTTC. Its protein product is CATRQGWNSNEQFF.

The sample holds many counts of this clone. The V and J genes are TRBV12-5 and TRBJ2-3; D is unresolved. V dropped 5 bases and J dropped 1 base, with 7 bases sitting between them. This CDR3 spans 13 amino acids. CDR1 and CDR2 from the germline V gene are LGHNT and FRNRAP. As DNA, the CDR3 is TGTGCTAGTGGTCCCTCCGGCACAGATACGCAGTATTTT. Protein product: CASGPSGTDTQYF.

This clone has just a few counts. The chain employs TRBV29-1 and TRBJ1-3, with 7 bases aligning to TRBD1. Germline V lookup: CDR1 SQVTM, CDR2 ANQGSEA. The CDR3 is 13 amino acids. V was clipped by 5 bases and J by 3 bases; unmatched bases: 4. The CDR3 nucleotides are TGCAGCGTTATCACAGGGGATGGAAACACCATATATTTT. Encoded protein: CSVITGDGNTIYF.

This clone came up many times. The gene calls are TRBV4-1 and TRBJ2-3, with D possibly TRBD2 on 5 matching bases. The CDR3 spans 17 residues. Germline V lookup: CDR1 MGHRA, CDR2 YSYEKL. Trimming took 0 bases from V and 3 from J, leaving 16 bases between them. The CDR3 protein is CASSQEVSGLGTDTQYF. The CDR3 DNA reads as TGCGCCAGCAGCCAAGAGGTCAGCGGCCTCGGGACAGATACGCAGTATTTT.

This clone was observed at least ten times. The chain links TRBV11-1 to TRBJ2-7; D perhaps matches TRBD2 (5 bases). Deletions cut 5 bases from V and 0 bases from J, with 20 bases between. Germline CDR1 is SGHAT and CDR2 is FQDESV (reference sequence). The CDR3 spans 17 residues. CDR3: CASSDPPAAASSYEQYF. CDR3 nucleotides: TGTGCCAGCAGCGACCCGCCGGCAGCGGCGAGCTCCTACGAGCAGTACTTC.

Ten or more counts support this clone. V is TRBV19 and J is TRBJ2-7; unclear D gene. V was clipped by 8 bases and J by 5 bases, with 16 bases between them. The CDR3 has 13 amino acids. Germline V gene data show CDR1 as LNHDA and CDR2 as SQIVND (reference sequence). The DNA for the CDR3 is TGTGCCAGTTCCTCGGTCACAGCCCACGAGCAGTACTTC. Its protein is CASSSVTAHEQYF.

The chain recombines TRBV6-1 with TRBJ2-7; 7 bases agree with TRBD1. In germline, CDR1 is MNHNS, CDR2 SASEGT. V lost 6 bases and J lost 4; bases outside the gene matches: 9. CDR3 size: 14 residues. The CDR3 here is CASRRTTGDYEQYF. CDR3 coding DNA: TGTGCCAGCAGACGCACTACAGGGGATTACGAGCAGTACTTC.